Below, one TCR beta chain is given with its context. This clonotype was counted ten times or more. Its antigen has not been determined. No quality values exist for individual bases; no much larger clone is one base distant. V was cut back by 5 bases and J by 4 bases, leaving a gap of 14 bases between them. The CDR3 contains 15 residues, cysteine and phenylalanine counted. Kept here is only the CDR3 DNA, which spans 45 bases and is read in frame from base 1. These data are taken from a study of T cells in Graves' hyperthyroidism and ophthalmopathy (dated by TCRdb to between 2018 and 2020). Regarding the research as a whole: Peripheral blood was sampled at the time of initial diagnosis, prior to any treatment. Prospective prediction of ophthalmopathy was tested in an independent validation cohort consisting of about 20 hyperthyroidism patients and 15 to 17 patients who later progressed to ophthalmopathy. To identify TCR V-J signatures that set the groups apart, the researchers used a discovery cohort of 100 patients, made up of under 50 with Graves' ophthalmopathy and around 58 with stable Graves' hyperthyroidism. The paper reports TCR Vbeta CDR3 sequencing of about 140 peripheral blood samples: approximately 43 ophthalmopathy, 70 to 85 hyperthyroidism and around 17 progressor patients. The 95 to 100 discovery patients were randomly divided into training and test sets at a 7:3 ratio. Following sampling, methimazole starting at 30 mg daily was given to hyperthyroidism patients, and high-dose intravenous methylprednisolone was given to ophthalmopathy patients. In roughly six Graves' hyperthyroidism patients, the study also compared T-cell repertoires from thyroid tissue with T-cell repertoires from blood.

Amplification of TCR beta CDR3 regions was carried out from RNA transcripts. A first-round RT-PCR of the TCR CDR3 used the HTBI primer set with the Qiagen OneStep RT-PCR kit. Libraries were constructed in a second round of multiplex PCR, after which size selection and purification were performed. Paired-end sequencing of the libraries was performed with 100 bp reads on an Illumina HiSeq2000. Turning to the authors' computational methods: SOAPnuke was used to process the raw data, throwing out any read that contained adapters or uncalled bases, had a mean Phred below 15, or lacked an exact constant-primer or identifier match. High-quality paired reads were merged using COPE v1.2.5, and each unique nucleotide sequence was defined as a clonotype. Clonotypes were aligned to IMGT TRBV, TRBD and TRBJ reference segments using MiTCR v1.1. Only V-J combinations with frequency above 0.0001, covering roughly 99% of repertoires, were analysed. A TCS score was defined as the ratio of F50 (clonal expansion) to E x V (chaos), with BLOSUM62-based TCRdist applied between CDR3 peptides within each V-J. Welch's t-statistics and random forest reduced around 550 V-J features to 10 to 15, which were used in a naive Bayes classifier (R e1071). TCRdb redid the processing of the public reads, applying fastp at Q25 and MiXCR, and retained in-frame beta chains. Rows with one shared CDR3 protein collapse into an entry with the most common genes and DNA. V and J calls and clone size were set by TCRdb, not the authors. The sample profile shows 250,000 to 300,000 distinct CDR3 sequences; 13% of them were found once. The ten largest make up approximately 8.6% of the sample.

Hyperthyroidism patients were newly diagnosed, had a disease duration of under 2 months, and were aged 18 to 65 years. The study excluded patients with uncontrolled infections, other autoimmune diseases, pregnancy or lactation. Diagnoses were based on clinical symptoms, serum thyroxine and TRAb, thyroid ultrasound and orbital computed tomography. For progressor patients, blood was drawn at the first diagnosis of hyperthyroidism, before any ophthalmopathy symptoms had appeared. PBMCs were isolated from about 10 ml of fresh peripheral blood by Ficoll-Paque density gradient centrifugation. Progressor patients were defined as those initially diagnosed with Graves' hyperthyroidism in whom ophthalmopathy developed during follow-up. Total RNA was extracted using Trizol reagent, and RNA quality was assessed on an Agilent 2100 Bioanalyzer. Overall study outcomes, separate from this receptor: In cross-validation, a model built on a 13 V-J signature told ophthalmopathy apart from stable hyperthyroidism with 85% to 90% sensitivity and 81% to 82% specificity, and in testing the same model reached 80%/75%. In validation, progression to ophthalmopathy was predicted by the model with roughly 69% sensitivity and 72.22% specificity, a median of around 5.9 months before onset. Most expanded thyroid clonotypes (frequency above 0.001) were also found in blood, which suggests that blood repertoires may mirror thyroid immune responses. No statistical method was used to fix the sample size in advance, and group allocation was not hidden from the investigators.

The clonotype originates from a young woman with Graves' hyperthyroidism that later progressed to Graves' ophthalmopathy. The specimen sequenced was blood. The sequence links TRBV12-3 or TRBV12-4 to TRBJ1-4; possibly the D gene is TRBD1, per 6 matching bases. In nucleotides, the sequence is TGTGCCAGCAGTCTCAACAGGGCGCGTAATGAAAAACTGTTTTTT. Its translation is CASSLNRARNEKLFF.